The 8 T cell receptor beta chains below all came from one sample that was sequenced in a study of vaccination and CD4 T cells after COVID-19. These receptors have no identified antigens. Sequencing of cultured CD4+ T cell DNA used the Oncomine TCR Beta short-read assay. TCRdb ran MiXCR on the PCR reads and lists one entry per CDR3 protein. In the table there are around 21,000 distinct CDR3 sequences, 55% of which are singletons. Treatment meaning: approximately nine-day PBMC culture with coronavirus spike peptide pools or control peptides (ViraFEST assay). Sequenced material: CD4+ T cells from blood, cultured in vitro. The receptors come from a human donor who had recovered from COVID-19.

The V and J genes are TRBV10-2 and TRBJ2-5, with TRBD1 identical over 10 bases. V shed 2 bases and J 4 bases; nucleotides not matched to a gene: 13. Germline CDR1 is WSHSY and CDR2 is SAAADI. The CDR3 is 18 amino acids. This CDR3 is CASSEPHTGTGVRETQYF. CDR3 bases: TGCGCCAGCAGTGAGCCCCACACCGGGACAGGGGTTAGAGAGACCCAGTACTTC.

The chain joins TRBV19 to TRBJ1-6; D call uncertain. Germline V gene sequence: CDR1 LNHDA, CDR2 SQIVND (reference sequence). This CDR3 has 16 residues. V lost 7 bases to trimming and J lost 0 bases, with 13 bases between them. The CDR3 reads CASKTQESSYNSPLHF. The DNA of the CDR3 is TGTGCCAGTAAGACGCAGGAGAGCTCCTATAATTCACCCCTCCACTTT.

The rearrangement uses TRBV6-1 and TRBJ1-1; 7 nucleotides agree with TRBD1. This CDR3 has 14 amino acids. CDR1 and CDR2 from the germline V gene are MNHNS and SASEGT. With V trimmed by 6 bases and J by 5 bases, 9 bases remained unmatched. CDR3 protein: CASSPGGGRTEAFF. The CDR3 DNA follows: TGTGCCAGCAGCCCAGGGGGAGGTAGGACTGAAGCTTTCTTT.

This clonotype was seen a few times. This sequence joins TRBV7-3 and TRBJ2-1; D might be TRBD1 or TRBD2, each matching 5 bases. This CDR3 comprises 14 residues. Between the trimmed V and J ends, which lost 5 bases and 2 bases, there was a span of 10 bases. The germline V gene has CDR1 SGHTA and CDR2 FQGTGA. DNA of the CDR3: TGTGCCAGCAGCCTTATGGGGGCCTACAATGAGCAGTTCTTC. Translation: CASSLMGAYNEQFF.

The chain links TRBV11-3 to TRBJ2-5, with D possibly matching TRBD2 (6 bases). CDR3 length: 12 residues. The germline V gene encodes CDR1 SGHNT and CDR2 YENEEA. Between the trimmed V and J ends, which lost 3 bases and 5 bases, there was a span of 7 bases. Written as DNA, the CDR3 is TGTGCCAGCAGCTTTGGGGGGGAGACCCAGTACTTC. Its translation: CASSFGGETQYF.

The gene calls are TRBV5-4 and TRBJ1-2, with D hard to call. The CDR3 is made up of 12 amino acids. CDR1 is SGHNT, CDR2 YYREEE, per germline (reference sequence). Trimming pared 7 bases from V and 8 bases from J, leaving 15 bases between. In DNA form, the CDR3 reads TGTGCCAGCTACAGTGGAGGGAGCGGCTACACCTTC. It yields the protein CASYSGGSGYTF.

This sequence joins TRBV6-1 and TRBJ2-2; 11 bases are a match to TRBD2. The CDR3 is 15 residues long. Trimming at V came to 6 bases and at J to 1 base, leaving 1 base not matched to a gene. Germline V CDR1 and CDR2: MNHNS, SASEGT. This CDR3 is CASRGLAVNTGELFF. The CDR3 DNA follows: TGTGCCAGCAGGGGACTAGCGGTGAACACCGGGGAGCTGTTTTTT.

This clonotype occurred a few times. V and J are TRBV7-6 and TRBJ1-6, with unresolved D. The CDR3 runs to 16 residues. Germline V CDR1 and CDR2: SGHVS, FNYEAQ. V lost 1 base and J 0 bases, leaving 7 bases between the germline ends. The CDR3: CASSLDESSYNSPLHF. The CDR3 bases are TGTGCCAGCAGCTTAGACGAAAGCTCCTATAATTCACCCCTCCACTTT.